This is a list of T cell receptor beta chains from one sample in a study of T cells in Graves' hyperthyroidism and ophthalmopathy. TCRdb redid the calling of the multiplex PCR reads with MiXCR, one entry per CDR3 protein. Among hundreds of thousands of distinct CDR3 sequences listed, approximately 14% were seen once. The material sequenced was blood. Every receptor here comes from a man aged 18 to 30 with Graves' ophthalmopathy. Each CDR3 is given with its conserved first and last residue. Fields, in order: D gene, clone size, V gene, J gene, CDR3 DNA, CDR3 protein. The D gene is left open where the match is weak. Clone sizes are given selectively: once, few, many, or a class where the clone is expanded.

>TRBD2|many|TRBV20-1|TRBJ2-2
TGCAGTGCTAGAGCCGCGGGAGGGTACACCGGGGAGCTGTTTTTT
CSARAAGGYTGELFF
>TRBD1|.|TRBV30|TRBJ1-5
TGTGCCTGGAGTGTACGAGGACAGGGTGATCAGCCCCAGCATTTT
CAWSVRGQGDQPQHF
>TRBD1|.|TRBV9|TRBJ2-2
TGTGCCAGCAGCGGAACAGGGGGCGTTAGCACCGGGGAGCTGTTTTTT
CASSGTGGVSTGELFF
>TRBD1|many|TRBV7-9|TRBJ2-1
TGTGCCAGCATCCCTACGTGGGCAGGGGGCATCGATGAGCAGTTCTTC
CASIPTWAGGIDEQFF
>TRBD1|many|TRBV7-9|TRBJ1-1
TGTGCCAGCCCCGCCGGGACAGGGCTCCTGAACACTGAAGCTTTCTTT
CASPAGTGLLNTEAFF
>.|.|TRBV6-1|TRBJ2-7
TGTGCCAGCAAAGGGGACCCATCCTACGAGCAGTACTTC
CASKGDPSYEQYF
>TRBD1|many|TRBV5-1|TRBJ2-1
TGCGCCAGCAAACAGACAGGGGGCCCCTACAATGAGCAGTTCTTC
CASKQTGGPYNEQFF
>TRBD2|many|TRBV4-1|TRBJ2-7
TGCGCCAGCAGCCGAGGACTAGCGGATACCTCCTACGAGCAGTACTTC
CASSRGLADTSYEQYF
>TRBD2|many|TRBV27|TRBJ2-1
TGTGCCAGCAGTTTACCCAGAGGTGATACTAGCGGGAGAGGGGACAATGAGCAGTTCTTC
CASSLPRGDTSGRGDNEQFF
>.|.|TRBV11-3|TRBJ2-7
TGTGCCACCAGCAGAGAGCCTAACGAGCAGTACTTC
CATSREPNEQYF
>.|many|TRBV30|TRBJ2-3
TGTGCCTGGCGGCAGGGAACCACAGATACGCAGTATTTT
CAWRQGTTDTQYF
>.|many|TRBV5-5|TRBJ1-2
TGTGCCAGCAGCTTGGATGAGTATGGCTACACCTTC
CASSLDEYGYTF
>TRBD2|few|TRBV4-1|TRBJ2-7
TGCGCCAGCAGCAGGGACTACAACTCCTACGAGCAGTACTTC
CASSRDYNSYEQYF
>TRBD2|many|TRBV12-3/TRBV12-4|TRBJ2-5
TGTGCCAGCAATACGGGAGGGGAGACCCAGTACTTC
CASNTGGETQYF
>.|few|TRBV19|TRBJ2-6
TGTGCCAGTAGTATAGAAAGCAGGCCTGGGGCCAACGTCCTGACTTTC
CASSIESRPGANVLTF
>.|medium-sized|TRBV5-1|TRBJ1-6
TGCGCCAGCAGCTTGCAGGACACAAATAATTCACCCCTCCACTTT
CASSLQDTNNSPLHF
>.|many|TRBV5-6|TRBJ2-3
TGTGCCAGCAGCTTGGGAGGGGCTAGCACAGATACGCAGTATTTT
CASSLGGASTDTQYF
>.|many|TRBV12-3/TRBV12-4|TRBJ1-6
TGTGCCAGCAGGGACCTGGGGAATTCACCCCTCCACTTT
CASRDLGNSPLHF
>TRBD1|.|TRBV4-1|TRBJ2-5
TGCGCCAGCAGCCAAGAGACAGGGGGCCGAGAGACCCAGTACTTC
CASSQETGGRETQYF
>TRBD2|many|TRBV7-2|TRBJ2-2
TGTGCCAGCAGCTTGTATGTAGCGGGGCCCGGGGAGCTGTTTTTT
CASSLYVAGPGELFF
>TRBD1|.|TRBV7-9|TRBJ2-2
TGTGCCAGCAGCTTATCAGGGACAGGGACCGGGGAGCTGTTTTTT
CASSLSGTGTGELFF
>.|many|TRBV24-1|TRBJ2-5
TGTGCCACCAGTGATGGTGAGGGGGGCCCACAAGAGACCCAGTACTTC
CATSDGEGGPQETQYF
>.|.|TRBV29-1|TRBJ2-3
TGCAGCGAAATACAGGGAGATACGCAGTATTTT
CSEIQGDTQYF
>.|.|TRBV27|TRBJ1-5
TGTGCCAGCAGTTTACCCGGCGTGGATCAGCCCCAGCATTTT
CASSLPGVDQPQHF
>TRBD1|many|TRBV11-2|TRBJ2-1
TGTGCCAGCAGGCCAACCGGGACAGTGTACAATGAGCAGTTCTTC
CASRPTGTVYNEQFF
>TRBD1|many|TRBV12-3/TRBV12-4|TRBJ1-6
TGTGCCAGCAGTCTGACAGGGAAGCGTTCACCCCTCCACTTT
CASSLTGKRSPLHF
>TRBD2|many|TRBV20-1|TRBJ2-2
TGCAGTTTAGCGGGAAGGGCCGGGGAGCTGTTTTTT
CSLAGRAGELFF
>TRBD1|.|TRBV4-2|TRBJ2-3
TGTGCCAGCAGCCTTCGACAGGGTCTGGGGGCTAGCACAGATACGCAGTATTTT
CASSLRQGLGASTDTQYF
>TRBD1|many|TRBV30|TRBJ2-7
TGTGCCTGGAGCCAAGGACAGGGGCAGAACGAGCAGTACTTC
CAWSQGQGQNEQYF
>TRBD2|.|TRBV2|TRBJ2-3
TGTGCCATCCATCCCGGGACTAGCGGCACAGATACGCAGTATTTT
CAIHPGTSGTDTQYF
>TRBD2|.|TRBV5-6|TRBJ2-1
TGTGCCAGCACCATAGGTAGCGGGGGTTACAATGAGCAGTTCTTC
CASTIGSGGYNEQFF
>.|few|TRBV28|TRBJ1-2
TGTGCCAGCAGTTCCAACCGGCACTATACTTATGGCTACACCTTC
CASSSNRHYTYGYTF
>.|.|TRBV2|TRBJ2-7
TGTGCCAGCAGTGGGGTACTAGAATCCTACGAGCAGTACTTC
CASSGVLESYEQYF
>TRBD2|.|TRBV25-1|TRBJ2-1
TGTGCCAGCGCTAGCGGGAAGTGGTCCTACAATGAGCAGTTCTTC
CASASGKWSYNEQFF
>.|.|TRBV5-8|TRBJ1-2
TGTGCCAGCGGCAGGGTCGAAGGCTACACCTTC
CASGRVEGYTF
>.|.|TRBV28|TRBJ2-7
TGTGCCAGCGCCTTTACAGATTCCTACGAGCAGTACTTC
CASAFTDSYEQYF
>.|few|TRBV5-1|TRBJ2-1
TGCGCCAGCAGCTTCCACAGGGGGGACTACGAGCAGTTCTTC
CASSFHRGDYEQFF
>.|few|TRBV5-6|TRBJ1-6
TGTGCCAGCAGCCGAAGACAGCAACTATATAATTCACCCCTCCACTTT
CASSRRQQLYNSPLHF
>.|many|TRBV27|TRBJ2-7
TGTGCCAGCAGTTCCAGAAACGAGCAGTACTTC
CASSSRNEQYF
>TRBD2|many|TRBV20-1|TRBJ2-3
TGCAGTGCTAGATCACTAGCGACTAGCACAGATACGCAGTATTTT
CSARSLATSTDTQYF
>TRBD1|.|TRBV9|TRBJ2-5
TGTACCAGCAGCGTAGACAGGGTCCAAGAGACCCAGTACTTC
CTSSVDRVQETQYF
>.|.|TRBV6-2/TRBV6-3|TRBJ1-1
TGTGCCGGCAGTTACCCTGGACGGGAGAACACTGAAGCTTTCTTT
CAGSYPGRENTEAFF